This T cell receptor (beta chain) was sequenced for a study of blood T cell repertoires in COVID-19. Study information: Specimens from acute and convalescent COVID-19 originated in the United States, Italy and Spain.

Original processing methods: Counts of nucleated cells, estimated from reference gene primer amplification, were obtained. The method was immunoSEQ multiplex PCR; TCRdb's version includes in-frame clones alone and lacks a portion of them. The V and J calls and clone size come from that table; D and trimming were worked out from the DNA. The sample holds 120,000 or so clones, roughly four fifths seen once. The CDR3 extends over 14 amino acids. J gave up 7 bases and V 6 bases, and 6 bases lay outside the gene matches. Germline lookup yields CDR1 MNHNY and CDR2 SVGAGI (reference sequence). Sequencing used peripheral blood. This sequence was found in a woman aged 65 to 85 with acute or convalescent COVID-19. The V gene is TRBV6-6, the J gene TRBJ1-2, with TRBD1 matching over 12 bases. The CDR3: CASSRDRGPSGYTF. Written as DNA, the CDR3 is TGTGCCAGCAGCCGGGACAGGGGGCCTTCTGGCTACACCTTC.